The clone carrying this TCR beta chain was recorded at least ten times. No antigen is known for it. With a constant-region primer, TCR beta cDNA was made from 500 ng of total RNA. For TCR beta, libraries were produced by three nested multiplex PCR rounds using slightly modified ARM-PCR. The opening two PCR rounds, about 10 cycles each, paired TRBV1-TRBV30 forward primers with a C-beta reverse primer. MiXCR, applied by TCRdb to the multiplex PCR reads, yields one record per CDR3 protein. Of approximately 330,000 distinct CDR3 sequences in the sample, roughly two thirds were seen once. The sample belongs to a study of tumor-infiltrating lymphocytes in primary liver carcinoma. Whole-study context: The patients included men and women who were aged 30 to 69 years. Per sample, productive TCRbeta reads numbered roughly 3.5 to 8 million, similar across tissue types.

Germline DNA was also extracted, with blood RNA taken from unsorted whole blood. Overall study findings and caveats: It was tumor-adjacent and tumor-blood pairs that overlapped less than tumor region pairs did.

Trimming shortened V by 6 bases and J by 5 bases, and 13 bases separated the two germline ends. CDR1 MNHEY and CDR2 SVGAGI come from the germline V gene. CDR3 length: 13 amino acids. The sequencing input was peripheral blood. The clonotype comes from a man between 35 and 55 years old with primary liver carcinoma and hepatitis B virus infection. The chain has TRBV6-5 and TRBJ2-5, with a possible D match to TRBD1 (6 bases). In DNA form, the CDR3 reads TGTGCCAGCAGACCAGGGGTCTGGGAGACCCAGTACTTC. The encoded protein is CASRPGVWETQYF.